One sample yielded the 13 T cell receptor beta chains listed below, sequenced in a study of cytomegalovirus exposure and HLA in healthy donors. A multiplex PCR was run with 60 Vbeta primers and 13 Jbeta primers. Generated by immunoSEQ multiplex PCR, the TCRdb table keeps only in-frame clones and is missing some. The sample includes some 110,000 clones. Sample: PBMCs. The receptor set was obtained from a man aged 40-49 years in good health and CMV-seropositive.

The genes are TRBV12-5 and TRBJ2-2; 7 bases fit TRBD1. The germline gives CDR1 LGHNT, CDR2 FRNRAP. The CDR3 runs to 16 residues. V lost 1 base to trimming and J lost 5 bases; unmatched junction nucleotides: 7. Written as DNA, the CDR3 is TGTGCTAGTGGTTTGGAAAGGGACAGCCGAACCGGGGAGCTGTTTTTT. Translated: CASGLERDSRTGELFF.

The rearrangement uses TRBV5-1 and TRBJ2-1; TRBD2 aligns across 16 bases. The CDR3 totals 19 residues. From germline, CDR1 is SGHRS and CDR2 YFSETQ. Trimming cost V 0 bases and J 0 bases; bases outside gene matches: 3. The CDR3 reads CASSLVGTSGRASYNEQFF. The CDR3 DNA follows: TGCGCCAGCAGCTTGGTTGGGACTAGCGGGAGGGCCTCCTACAATGAGCAGTTCTTC.

The CDR3 nucleotides are TGTGCCAGCAGTTATCGGGAGGCGGGCAATGAGCAGTTCTTC. Protein: CASSYREAGNEQFF. The chain joins TRBV6-5 to TRBJ2-1, with 7 bases that match TRBD2. CDR1 is MNHEY, CDR2 SVGAGI, per germline. V was clipped by 3 bases and J by 6 bases; unmatched bases: 5. The CDR3 runs to 14 residues.

CDR3 loop: CASSLSGRGATEAFF. CDR3 nucleotides: TGTGCCAGCAGCCTATCAGGGAGGGGAGCCACTGAAGCTTTCTTT. The chain recombines TRBV11-2 with TRBJ1-1; D possibly corresponds to TRBD1 (5 bases). Trimming left V 5 bases short and J 4 bases short, with 17 bases between. The CDR3 is 15 residues long. Germline values: CDR1 SGHAT, CDR2 FQNNGV. Filled out from reference TRBV11-2 and TRBJ1-1, the complete variable domain reads EAGVAQSPRYKIIEKRQSVAFWCNPISGHATLYWYQQILGQGPKLLIQFQNNGVVDDSQLPKDRFSAERLKGVDSTLKIQPAKLEDSAVYLCASSLSGRGATEAFFGQGTRLTVV.

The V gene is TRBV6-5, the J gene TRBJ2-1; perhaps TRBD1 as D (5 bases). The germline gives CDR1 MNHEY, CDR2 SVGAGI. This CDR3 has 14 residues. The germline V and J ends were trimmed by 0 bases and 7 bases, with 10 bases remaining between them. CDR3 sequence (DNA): TGTGCCAGCAGTTACTCTGCAGGGTATAATGAGCAGTTCTTC. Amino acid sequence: CASSYSAGYNEQFF.

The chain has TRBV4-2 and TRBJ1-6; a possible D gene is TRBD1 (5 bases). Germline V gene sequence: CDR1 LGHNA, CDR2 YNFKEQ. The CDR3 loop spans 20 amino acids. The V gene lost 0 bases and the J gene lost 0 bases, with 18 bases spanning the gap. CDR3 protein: CASSQDGVQARYSYNSPLHF. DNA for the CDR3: TGTGCCAGCAGCCAAGACGGAGTACAGGCCCGCTACTCCTATAATTCACCCCTCCACTTT.

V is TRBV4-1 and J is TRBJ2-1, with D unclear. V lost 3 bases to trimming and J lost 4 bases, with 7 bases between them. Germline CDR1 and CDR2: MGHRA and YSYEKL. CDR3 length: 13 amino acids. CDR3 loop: CASSHPLYNEQFF. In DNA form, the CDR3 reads TGCGCCAGCAGCCATCCTCTATACAATGAGCAGTTCTTC.

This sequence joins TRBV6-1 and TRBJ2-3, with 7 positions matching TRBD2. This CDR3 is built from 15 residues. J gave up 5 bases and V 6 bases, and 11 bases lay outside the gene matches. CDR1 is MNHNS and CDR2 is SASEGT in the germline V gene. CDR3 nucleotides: TGTGCCAGCAGGTTGACTAGCCGCCCCGGAGATACGCAGTATTTT. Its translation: CASRLTSRPGDTQYF.

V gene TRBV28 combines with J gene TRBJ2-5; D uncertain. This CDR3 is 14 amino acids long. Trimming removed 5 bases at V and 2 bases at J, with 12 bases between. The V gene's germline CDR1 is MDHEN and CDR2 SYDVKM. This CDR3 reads CASSPPTTQETQYF. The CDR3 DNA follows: TGTGCCAGCAGTCCCCCCACCACACAAGAGACCCAGTACTTC.

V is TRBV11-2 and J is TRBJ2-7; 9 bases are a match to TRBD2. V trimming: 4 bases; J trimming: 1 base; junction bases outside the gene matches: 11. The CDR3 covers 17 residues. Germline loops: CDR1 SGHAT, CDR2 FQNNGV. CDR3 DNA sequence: TGTGCCAGCAGCTGGACGACCCAGCGGGAGGCTTCCTACGAGCAGTACTTC. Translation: CASSWTTQREASYEQYF.

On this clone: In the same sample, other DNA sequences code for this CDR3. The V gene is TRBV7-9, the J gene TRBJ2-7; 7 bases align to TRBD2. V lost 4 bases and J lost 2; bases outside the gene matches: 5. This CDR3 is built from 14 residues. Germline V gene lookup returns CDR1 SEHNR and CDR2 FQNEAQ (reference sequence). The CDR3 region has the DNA TGTGCCAGCAGCTCGCCTGGACTAGCCTACGAGCAGTACTTC. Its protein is CASSSPGLAYEQYF.

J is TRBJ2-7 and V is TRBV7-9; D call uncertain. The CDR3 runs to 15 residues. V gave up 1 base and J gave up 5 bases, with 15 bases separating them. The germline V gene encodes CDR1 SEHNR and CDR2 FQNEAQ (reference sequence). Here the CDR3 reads CASSLDNTFTHEQYF. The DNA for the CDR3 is TGTGCCAGCAGCTTAGACAACACCTTCACCCACGAGCAGTACTTC.

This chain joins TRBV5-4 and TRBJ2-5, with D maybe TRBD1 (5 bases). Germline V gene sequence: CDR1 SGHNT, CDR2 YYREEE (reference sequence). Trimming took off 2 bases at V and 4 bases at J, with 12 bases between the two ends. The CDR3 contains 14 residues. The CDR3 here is CASSLGRAGETQYF. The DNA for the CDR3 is TGTGCCAGCAGCTTAGGCAGGGCCGGAGAGACCCAGTACTTC.